These 2 T cell receptor beta chains were sequenced from one sample in a study of radiotherapy plus CTLA-4 blockade in lung cancer. Data came from immunoSEQ multiplex PCR; TCRdb stores just in-frame clones and leaves some out. The sample has over 70,000 clones, around 85% seen once. This material consisted of peripheral blood, taken from a patient treated with radiotherapy plus ipilimumab. All receptors derive from a human donor with non-small cell lung cancer who had a partial response to radiotherapy plus ipilimumab.

The chain employs TRBV15 and TRBJ2-1, with 7 bases identical to TRBD1. This CDR3 is built from 14 residues. V lost 2 bases and J lost 8; bases outside the gene matches: 6. Per germline, CDR1 LNHNV and CDR2 YYDKDF (reference sequence). Here the CDR3 DNA reads TGTGCCACCAGCAGACTTGACAGGGTTGATGAGCAGTTCTTC. As protein: CATSRLDRVDEQFF.

The chain has TRBV5-1 and TRBJ2-2, with a possible D match to TRBD1 (6 bases). V dropped 0 bases and J dropped 0 bases, with 9 bases sitting between them. The germline V gene encodes CDR1 SGHRS and CDR2 YFSETQ. The CDR3 has 16 amino acids. CDR3 coding DNA: TGCGCCAGCAGCTTGGCAGGGGCTTCGAACACCGGGGAGCTGTTTTTT. It is translated as CASSLAGASNTGELFF.